Presented here are 15 T cell receptor beta chains from one specimen sequenced in a study of blood T cell repertoires in COVID-19. Profiled with immunoSEQ multiplex PCR; TCRdb holds only in-frame clones, not every one. The sample lists 110,000 to 150,000 clones, 84% occurring once. Sequencing was performed on peripheral blood. These receptors originate from a human donor in a cohort sampled during active COVID-19.

The chain couples TRBV9 to TRBJ1-4; a weak D match, TRBD1 (6 bases). The CDR3 contains 15 residues. Germline V gene data show CDR1 as SGDLS and CDR2 as YYNGEE. Trimming shortened V by 3 bases and J by 6 bases, and 15 bases separated the two germline ends. Written as DNA, the CDR3 is TGTGCCAGCAGCGAGAGGGACAAGGGCGATGAAAAACTGTTTTTT. This gives the protein CASSERDKGDEKLFF.

The chain carries TRBV7-9 and TRBJ2-1; 9 bases agree with TRBD2. J gave up 4 bases and V 2 bases, and 9 bases lay outside the gene matches. The germline V gene has CDR1 SEHNR and CDR2 FQNEAQ (reference sequence). This CDR3 contains 17 residues. The CDR3 nucleotides are TGTGCCAGCAGCTTATACACTAGCGGGTGGAAGTACAATGAGCAGTTCTTC. Encoded protein: CASSLYTSGWKYNEQFF.

The chain uses TRBV29-1 and TRBJ2-1; D gene ambiguous. This CDR3 contains 13 residues. The germline CDR1 and CDR2 sequences are SQVTM and ANQGSEA. The V and J ends lost 2 bases and 0 bases respectively, with 5 bases between them. The CDR3 nucleotides are TGCAGCGTTGAATCCGTCTCCTACAATGAGCAGTTCTTC. Translated, it gives CSVESVSYNEQFF.

The V and J genes are TRBV5-1 and TRBJ2-7; 7 nucleotides line up with TRBD2. CDR1 is SGHRS, CDR2 YFSETQ, per germline. J gave up 5 bases and V 5 bases, and 1 base lay outside the gene matches. The CDR3 has 11 residues. CDR3 DNA: TGCGCCAGCAGTGGGGGGGACGAGCAGTACGTC. Translation: CASSGGDEQYV.

V usage is TRBV18 and J usage is TRBJ1-3, with D perhaps TRBD1 (5 bases). The CDR3 runs 19 residues. CDR1 is KGHSH and CDR2 is LQKENI in the germline V gene. V was pared by 3 bases and J by 0 bases, with 21 bases between. The CDR3 DNA reads as TGTGCCAGCTCACCCTTTTCTGTTGAGACAGCCGTCTCTGGAAACACCATATATTTT. As protein: CASSPFSVETAVSGNTIYF. Using reference TRBV18 and TRBJ1-3 for the parts outside the CDR3, the full variable domain is NAGVMQNPRHLVRRRGQEARLRCSPMKGHSHVYWYRQLPEEGLKFMVYLQKENIIDESGMPKERFSAEFPKEGPSILRIQQVVRGDSAAYFCASSPFSVETAVSGNTIYFGEGSWLTVV.

The chain joins TRBV11-3 to TRBJ2-2; TRBD1 matches at 10 bases. After removal of 3 bases from V and 7 bases from J, the junction contained 5 bases not matched to a gene. There are 15 residues in the CDR3. The germline gives CDR1 SGHNT, CDR2 YENEEA. CDR3 coding DNA: TGTGCCAGCAGCTTCGGGACAGGGGTCGGCGGGGAGCTGTTTTTT. It yields the protein CASSFGTGVGGELFF.

The chain carries TRBV10-3 and TRBJ2-1; D is unclear. Germline V lookup: CDR1 ENHRY, CDR2 SYGVKD. Deletions cut 0 bases from V and 2 bases from J, with 5 bases between. This CDR3 is 14 amino acids long. The CDR3: CAISESAAYNEQFF. The CDR3 DNA reads as TGTGCCATCAGTGAGTCGGCAGCCTACAATGAGCAGTTCTTC.

J is TRBJ1-1 and V is TRBV7-9; TRBD1 agrees at 11 bases. V was clipped by 1 base and J by 3 bases; unmatched bases: 4. The CDR3 spans 16 residues. Per germline, CDR1 SEHNR and CDR2 FQNEAQ (reference sequence). In nucleotides, the CDR3 is TGTGCCAGCAGCTTAGGGGGACAGGGGGGACACACTGAAGCTTTCTTT. This gives the protein CASSLGGQGGHTEAFF.

The chain combines TRBV5-1 with TRBJ1-1, with TRBD1 matching over 10 bases. The CDR3 length is 13 residues. CDR1 and CDR2 (germline): SGHRS, YFSETQ. Germline trimming cut 2 bases from V and 8 bases from J; bases unmatched to any gene: 3. The chain's CDR3 is CASSFATGGEAFF. CDR3 nucleotide sequence: TGCGCCAGCAGCTTCGCGACAGGGGGCGAAGCTTTCTTT.

The chain has TRBV5-1 and TRBJ1-1; D perhaps matches TRBD1 (5 bases). Between the trimmed V and J ends, which lost 5 bases and 9 bases, there was a span of 20 bases. CDR3 length: 14 residues. Germline loops: CDR1 SGHRS, CDR2 YFSETQ. CDR3 nucleotide sequence: TGCGCCAGCAGGTCCTTGACAGCCCAAGAAAAAGCTTTCTTT. Its protein is CASRSLTAQEKAFF.

This clone was detected a few times. The chain employs TRBV7-8 and TRBJ2-2; 8 nucleotides match TRBD1. Germline trimming cut 0 bases from V and 5 bases from J; bases unmatched to any gene: 5. From germline, CDR1 is SGHVS and CDR2 FQNEAQ. This CDR3 contains 16 residues. CDR3 region: CASSLAHRGFTGELFF. For the CDR3, the DNA is TGTGCCAGCAGCTTAGCGCACAGGGGGTTTACCGGGGAGCTGTTTTTT.

This chain joins TRBV7-8 and TRBJ2-1; TRBD2 matches at 7 bases. Germline V lookup: CDR1 SGHVS, CDR2 FQNEAQ. Germline trimming cut 5 bases from V and 3 bases from J; bases unmatched to any gene: 7. There are 15 residues in the CDR3. Here the CDR3 DNA reads TGTGCCAGCAGCCGAGTGGGGGGGGTCTACAATGAGCAGTTCTTC. Residues: CASSRVGGVYNEQFF.

Comment on this clone: A much larger clone differs from this one at a single base, so this may be a read error. V is TRBV11-3 and J is TRBJ1-2, with a tentative D call TRBD1 (5 bases). Trimming cost V 3 bases and J 4 bases, with 9 bases left between them. The CDR3 sequence is 13 residues long. Looked up from germline, CDR1 is SGHNT and CDR2 is YENEEA. CDR3 residues: CASSLDGGYGYTF. The DNA of the CDR3 is TGTGCCAGCAGCTTGGACGGGGGCTATGGCTACACCTTC.

The V gene is TRBV6-4, the J gene TRBJ2-7; TRBD2 agrees at 11 bases. The V gene end was trimmed by 2 bases and the J gene end by 0 bases; junction bases not matched to a gene: 3. This CDR3 region has 16 residues. The germline gives CDR1 MRHNA, CDR2 SNTAGT. CDR3 sequence (DNA): TGTGCCAGCAGTGACGAGGGGACTAGCGGCTCCTACGAGCAGTACTTC. Amino acid sequence: CASSDEGTSGSYEQYF.

This sequence joins TRBV6-2 or TRBV6-3 and TRBJ1-5, with 10 bases aligning to TRBD1. Trimming removed 4 bases from V and 3 bases from J; junction bases left unmatched: 9. In germline, CDR1 is MNHEY, CDR2 SVGEGT. The CDR3 sequence is 17 residues long. The CDR3 loop is CASSLWDRGKVNQPQHF. The CDR3 coding sequence is TGTGCCAGCAGTTTGTGGGACAGGGGAAAGGTCAATCAGCCCCAGCATTTT.